The source of this TCR beta chain is a study of OX40 agonist ivuxolimab in advanced cancers. Context from the whole study: Ivuxolimab was an agonistic, fully human IgG2 monoclonal antibody directed against OX40 (CD134), a costimulatory receptor. Intravenous ivuxolimab was administered to patients every 2 weeks at six dose levels: 0.01, 0.1, 0.3, 1.5, 3 and 10 mg/kg. Of the roughly 51 dose-escalation patients, hepatocellular carcinoma was present in around 20, melanoma in roughly 15, renal cell carcinoma in 9 and head and neck cancer in 9. In the dose-escalation cohort, around four fifths of patients were male, and the mean age was 60 years with a range of about 20 to 90. Prior anti-PD-1, anti-PD-L1 or anti-CTLA-4 therapy was permitted, and about two fifths of dose-escalation patients had received checkpoint inhibitors. Partial responses occurred in three dose-escalation patients: two with cutaneous melanoma and one with hepatocellular carcinoma. The point of sequencing TCRbeta in the periphery was to test whether ivuxolimab changed TCR sequence diversity and drove clonal T-cell expansion. The paper reports the monotherapy dose-escalation portion (N of about 54 patients) of the phase I ivuxolimab trial. Here is what the overall study found, with its caveats: In the 0.1-3.0 mg/kg groups, partial responders had among the lowest normalized peripheral clonal expansion, particularly in CD8+ T cells. Low levels of normalized T-cell clonal expansion were also seen in some nonresponding patients. At doses of 0.1 to 3.0 mg/kg, clonal expansion of both CD4+ and CD8+ T cells in blood was seen between baseline and week 6. Antigen specificity was not determined for the clonally expanded peripheral T cells. After ivuxolimab, more expanded clones were found on average in CD8+ T cells than in CD4+ T cells.

V is reduced by 1 base and J by 2 bases, leaving a spacing of 5 bases between them. As encoded in the germline V gene, CDR1 is SGHVS while CDR2 is FQNEAQ. The CDR3 sequence holds 13 residues, the cysteine and phenylalanine included. Of the read, only the CDR3 DNA is kept; its 39 bases are in frame from base 1. For sequencing of the TCRbeta CDR3 region, genomic DNA was extracted from the sorted cells. The immunoSEQ Assay was used for sequencing of TCRbeta CDR3 regions. The table comes from immuneACCESS by way of TCRdb, which keeps in-frame sequences with V and J called. Part of the clones is missing from these tables; in studies checked, under half for an unresolved V gene and the rest for unknown reasons. Within this sample are roughly 65,000 clones, with around 81% of them counted one time only. The ten biggest clones cover 3.7% of the sample. The trial excluded patients who had a history of autoimmune disease or were on systemic immunosuppression. Peripheral blood for TCR sequencing was drawn from every dose cohort at baseline, at cycle 4 day 1 and at cycle 7 day 1. The samples were taken from a phase I, first-in-human, multicenter, open-label dose-escalation trial of ivuxolimab. The trial enrolled adults with locally advanced or metastatic head and neck squamous cell, hepatocellular, melanoma or renal cell carcinoma. CD4+ and CD8+ T cells were sorted separately from peripheral blood before TCR sequencing.

Concerning this clone: This receptor's antigen is unknown. Base quality data are lacking; no much larger clone is found one base away.

The chain links TRBV7-8 with TRBJ2-5, with the D gene too uncertain to name. The TCR sequence derives from an adult with an advanced solid tumor such as melanoma, head and neck, liver or kidney cancer. This material consisted of CD4+ or CD8+ T cells sorted from blood, taken in a trial of the OX40 agonist ivuxolimab. The DNA is as follows: TGTGCCAGCAGCTTAGATAATCAAGAGACCCAGTACTTC. It specifies CASSLDNQETQYF.